Below are 22 T cell receptor beta chains sequenced from a single sample in a study of shared clonotypes between healthy human individuals. Assay used: immunoSEQ multiplex PCR; TCRdb lists only in-frame clones, some missing. The sample has about 340,000 clones, less than 75% seen once. Sequencing input: memory CD4+ T cells sorted from blood. Stated subset: CD45RA-negative fraction. These receptors came from a man aged 25 to 40 in good health.

Remarks on this clone: A far bigger clonotype differs at one base, so this is likely a read error. J is TRBJ1-1 and V is TRBV7-9; 9 bases agree with TRBD1. The CDR3 spans 13 residues. CDR1 is SEHNR and CDR2 is FQNEAQ in the germline V gene (reference sequence). V shed 5 bases and J 4 bases; nucleotides not matched to a gene: 2. Here the CDR3 DNA reads TGTGCCAGCAGCCTACAGGGGGCCACTGAAGCTTTCTTT. Protein product: CASSLQGATEAFF. The whole variable domain, filled in from reference TRBV7-9 and TRBJ1-1, reads DTGVSQNPRHKITKRGQNVTFRCDPISEHNRLYWYRQTLGQGPEFLTYFQNEAQLEKSRLLSDRFSAERPKGSFSTLEIQRTEQGDSAMYLCASSLQGATEAFFGQGTRLTVV.

The V gene is TRBV2, the J gene TRBJ1-5, with a weak D call TRBD1 (5 bases). CDR3 length: 15 residues. V was cut by 2 bases and J by 7 bases, with 15 bases left in between. Germline-derived CDR1 and CDR2 are SNHLY and FYNNEI. The CDR3 region is CASSERLRVGQPQHF. The CDR3 DNA follows: TGTGCCAGCAGTGAAAGGCTCAGGGTGGGGCAGCCCCAGCATTTT.

This chain joins TRBV5-7 and TRBJ2-1, with TRBD2 matching over 10 bases. TRBV5-7 is treated as an ORF (open reading frame) with a function not yet certain. V was pared by 4 bases and J by 8 bases, with 18 bases of the junction left unmatched. The CDR3 runs to 18 residues. This CDR3 is CASSPGGAYPSGSYEQFF. The CDR3 bases are TGTGCCAGCAGCCCGGGGGGGGCCTATCCTAGCGGGAGCTATGAGCAGTTCTTC.

V gene TRBV19 combines with J gene TRBJ2-3, with TRBD2 matching 16 bases. Germline CDR1 reads LNHDA; CDR2 reads SQIVND (reference sequence). Trimming at V came to 5 bases and at J to 2 bases, leaving 10 bases not matched to a gene. The CDR3 covers 19 residues. This CDR3 reads CASSSPGLAGGIHTDTQYF. The DNA for the CDR3 is TGTGCCAGTAGTTCCCCGGGACTAGCGGGAGGGATACACACAGATACGCAGTATTTT.

This chain links TRBV15 with TRBJ2-7; D is uncertain. The V and J ends lost 1 base and 0 bases respectively, with 13 bases between them. Germline V gene sequence: CDR1 LNHNV, CDR2 YYDKDF (reference sequence). CDR3 length: 16 residues. The CDR3 coding sequence is TGTGCCACCAGCAGAGCAGAGGCACGATCCTCCTACGAGCAGTACTTC. Translation: CATSRAEARSSYEQYF. Full variable domain (rest looked up from reference TRBV15 and TRBJ2-7): DAMVIQNPRYQVTQFGKPVTLSCSQTLNHNVMYWYQQKSSQAPKLLFHYYDKDFNNEADTPDNFQSRRPNTSFCFLDIRSPGLGDTAMYLCATSRAEARSSYEQYFGPGTRLTVT.

This chain links TRBV18 with TRBJ1-1; D gene unclear. Per germline, CDR1 KGHSH and CDR2 LQKENI. CDR3 size: 18 residues. The V end lost 3 bases, the J end lost 11 bases, and 31 bases lay between the germline ends. CDR3 amino acids: CASSPSTSIGPGPRYAFF. The CDR3 DNA follows: TGTGCCAGCTCACCCTCGACGAGTATTGGGCCAGGCCCAAGATACGCTTTCTTT.

This clone occurred once. This chain links TRBV7-6 with TRBJ2-2; no reliable D call. Germline CDR1 is SGHVS and CDR2 is FNYEAQ. The V end lost 1 base, the J end lost 5 bases, and 11 bases lay between the germline ends. The CDR3 totals 15 residues. The DNA for the CDR3 is TGTGCCAGCAGCTTAGGTTTTGGAATTACCGGGGAGCTGTTTTTT. Translating gives CASSLGFGITGELFF.

The chain's CDR3 is CASATYSGYNEQFF. CDR3 in DNA: TGTGCCAGTGCTACGTATAGCGGGTACAATGAGCAGTTCTTC. The rearrangement links TRBV7-3 to TRBJ2-1; 7 positions match TRBD2. The V segment lost 9 bases and the J segment 4 bases; nucleotides outside the gene matches: 9. The CDR3 has 14 residues. CDR1 SGHTA and CDR2 FQGTGA come from the germline V gene.

This chain joins TRBV7-8 and TRBJ2-5; TRBD1 agrees at 7 bases. This CDR3 spans 15 amino acids. The germline gives CDR1 SGHVS, CDR2 FQNEAQ. The V gene end was trimmed by 5 bases and the J gene end by 2 bases; junction bases not matched to a gene: 8. CDR3: CASSPAPGQQETQYF. The DNA for the CDR3 is TGTGCCAGCAGCCCAGCGCCGGGACAGCAAGAGACCCAGTACTTC.

The CDR3 DNA reads TGTGCCAGCAGCGTAAGTCTGGGGCTGGACACTGAAGCTTTCTTT. Protein product: CASSVSLGLDTEAFF. This chain joins TRBV9 and TRBJ1-1; TRBD1 is a possible D gene (5 bases). The CDR3 has 15 amino acids. Trimming stripped 1 base from V and 3 bases from J, with 13 bases between. Germline V gene sequence: CDR1 SGDLS, CDR2 YYNGEE.

The chain joins TRBV10-3 to TRBJ2-2, with 16 bases lining up with TRBD2. Germline V gives CDR1 ENHRY, CDR2 SYGVKD. This CDR3 has 20 amino acids. The V and J ends lost 8 bases and 5 bases, in that order; junction bases with no gene match: 17. Here the CDR3 DNA reads TGTGCCATCCGAAAGTCCCCCGGGACTAGCGGGAGGGATAGGACCGGGGAGCTGTTTTTT. As protein: CAIRKSPGTSGRDRTGELFF.

The CDR3 sequence: CASSLSGTGGDEQFF. The CDR3 DNA is TGTGCCAGCAGCTTATCCGGGACAGGGGGCGATGAGCAGTTCTTC. The chain has TRBV7-9 and TRBJ2-1; the match to TRBD1 covers 12 bases. V lost 2 bases, J lost 8 bases, and 4 bases stayed unmatched. Per the germline V gene, CDR1 is SEHNR and CDR2 is FQNEAQ (reference sequence). The CDR3 is made up of 15 amino acids.

In its sample, this clone was seen once. V gene TRBV5-6 combines with J gene TRBJ2-2; TRBD1 agrees at 7 bases. CDR3 size: 16 residues. The V and J ends lost 5 bases and 1 base, in that order; junction bases with no gene match: 8. CDR1 and CDR2 from the germline V gene are SGHDT and YYEEEE. The DNA for the CDR3 is TGTGCCAGCAGTCGTCGGACAGGACTGAACACCGGGGAGCTGTTTTTT. Protein product: CASSRRTGLNTGELFF.

A single count supports this clone. V and J are TRBV9 and TRBJ2-1; 11 bases fit TRBD2. CDR3 length: 15 residues. The V segment lost 0 bases and the J segment 5 bases; nucleotides outside the gene matches: 1. From germline, CDR1 is SGDLS and CDR2 YYNGEE. The CDR3, as DNA: TGTGCCAGCAGCGTAGGACTAGCGGGACACAATGAGCAGTTCTTC. Protein product: CASSVGLAGHNEQFF.

The chain is built from TRBV28 and TRBJ1-5, with a possible D match to TRBD1 (5 bases). The CDR3 runs to 11 residues. Trimming shortened V by 7 bases and J by 9 bases, and 10 bases separated the two germline ends. In germline, CDR1 is MDHEN, CDR2 SYDVKM. CDR3 amino acids: CASTWGGPQHF. The DNA of the CDR3 is TGTGCCAGCACCTGGGGGGGGCCCCAGCATTTT.

The rearrangement links TRBV30 to TRBJ1-4; D remains unclear. V was trimmed by 2 bases and J by 4 bases, leaving 8 bases between them. This CDR3 spans 13 amino acids. CDR1 and CDR2 (germline): GTSNPN, SVGIG (reference sequence). The CDR3 DNA is TGTGCCTGGAGTTTTTCAGTTAATGAAAAACTGTTTTTT. As protein: CAWSFSVNEKLFF. The full variable domain, its missing parts supplied by reference TRBV30 and TRBJ1-4, is SQTIHQWPATLVQPVGSPLSLECTVEGTSNPNLYWYRQAAGRGLQLLFYSVGIGQISSEVPQNLSASRPQDRQFILSSKKLLLSDSGFYLCAWSFSVNEKLFFGSGTQLSVL.

The DNA for the CDR3 is TGTGCCAGCAGCTTAAGCCCTTCCTACGAGCAGTACTTC. Residues: CASSLSPSYEQYF. The chain couples TRBV7-6 to TRBJ2-7; D unresolved. The CDR3 loop spans 13 amino acids. Germline V gene lookup returns CDR1 SGHVS and CDR2 FNYEAQ. Trimming removed 2 bases at V and 1 base at J, with 6 bases between.

This sequence joins TRBV29-1 and TRBJ1-1; TRBD1 aligns across 11 bases. V was clipped by 6 bases and J by 5 bases; unmatched bases: 11. This CDR3 has 15 amino acids. Germline V CDR1 and CDR2: SQVTM, ANQGSEA. Written as DNA, the CDR3 is TGCAGCGTCGCCGGGACAGGGGGGTCGGGGACTGAAGCTTTCTTT. Its protein product is CSVAGTGGSGTEAFF.

This chain joins TRBV6-5 and TRBJ2-3; D assignment may be TRBD1 or TRBD2 (6 bases each). This CDR3 region has 14 residues. V lost 7 bases and J 3 bases, leaving 14 bases between the germline ends. The germline V gene encodes CDR1 MNHEY and CDR2 SVGAGI. CDR3 bases: TGTGCCAGCAAGTTGAGGGGGAGGACAGATACGCAGTATTTT. It codes for CASKLRGRTDTQYF.

V usage is TRBV7-2 and J usage is TRBJ2-7; the D gene is possibly TRBD1 (5 bases). With 5 bases removed from V and 2 bases from J, the gap between germline ends came to 13 bases. The germline V gene encodes CDR1 SGHTA and CDR2 FQGNSA. The CDR3 has 14 residues. This CDR3 is CASSRDRHTYEQYF. In nucleotides, the CDR3 is TGTGCCAGCAGCAGAGACAGACATACCTACGAGCAGTACTTC.

V usage is TRBV19 and J usage is TRBJ2-6, with 9 positions matching TRBD2. Trimming took 3 bases from V and 2 from J; bases not matched to a gene: 8. Per the germline V gene, CDR1 is LNHDA and CDR2 is SQIVND (reference sequence). CDR3 length equals 18 residues. The CDR3 protein is CASSIRGAGGTGANVLTF. CDR3 DNA sequence: TGTGCCAGTAGTATTAGAGGAGCGGGAGGAACTGGGGCCAACGTCCTGACTTTC.

The rearrangement links TRBV27 to TRBJ1-1, with 9 bases aligning to TRBD1. V lost 8 bases, J lost 4 bases, and 11 bases stayed unmatched. Germline CDR1 MNHEY, CDR2 SMNVEV (reference sequence). This CDR3 comprises 15 residues. CDR3 amino acids: CASGSQGAIITEAFF. The CDR3 coding sequence is TGTGCCAGCGGTTCACAGGGGGCGATAATCACTGAAGCTTTCTTT.